This TCR beta chain appears in the sequencing data of a study of blood T cells in healthy people across ages. Whole-study findings and limits: TCR beta diversity, measured per million T cells, fell in a roughly linear way with age.

Sample-barcoded 5' priming and a J-beta primer mix drove a second PCR of roughly 6 to 12 cycles. A template-switch adaptor that had 12 random nucleotides put a tag on each cDNA molecule. From the 5' RACE reads, TCRdb called clonotypes with MiXCR, one entry per CDR3 protein. In the table there are around 1,800,000 distinct CDR3 sequences, 39% of which are singletons. This clonotype has more than one count but fewer than ten. Its antigen is as yet unknown. The V end lost 2 bases, the J end lost 6 bases, and 17 bases lay between the germline ends. The CDR3 consists of 15 residues. Germline CDR1 and CDR2: DFQATT and SNEGSKA (reference sequence). Total RNA, at least 6 micrograms per sample, came from PBMCs.

This rearrangement joins TRBV20-1 to TRBJ1-5; possible D gene TRBD1, 6 bases. This receptor was taken from a human donor in good health. The specimen sequenced was blood. The CDR3 loop is CSARLRGQAGQPQHF. The DNA for the CDR3 is TGCAGTGCTAGACTGCGGGGGCAGGCGGGTCAGCCCCAGCATTTT.